The 10 T cell receptor beta chains given below trace back to one sample, sequenced in a study of blood T cell repertoires in COVID-19. TCRdb's table, derived via immunoSEQ multiplex PCR, lists solely in-frame clones and lacks some. Of almost 200,000 clones in the sample, around 90% were seen once. The sequenced sample was PBMCs or T cells enriched from blood (not recorded which). Every receptor here comes from a woman between 18 and 29 years old who had recovered from COVID-19.

The chain carries TRBV28 and TRBJ1-2; 9 bases agree with TRBD1. The CDR3 consists of 15 residues. V gave up 5 bases and J gave up 7 bases; unmatched junction bases: 11. Germline CDR1 reads MDHEN; CDR2 reads SYDVKM. CDR3 in amino acids: CASSRTTGTGIGYTF. CDR3 nucleotides: TGTGCCAGCAGTCGAACCACTGGGACAGGGATTGGCTACACCTTC.

This clone has just a few counts. CDR3 loop: CASSWQGQGNGYTF. In DNA form, the CDR3 reads TGTGCCAGCAGCTGGCAGGGACAGGGTAATGGCTACACCTTC. The V call is TRBV5-5, the J call TRBJ1-2, with 9 bases identical to TRBD1. The CDR3 covers 14 residues. V lost 3 bases, J lost 6 bases, and 6 bases stayed unmatched. In germline, CDR1 is SGHKS, CDR2 YYEKEE (reference sequence).

The chain joins TRBV6-1 to TRBJ1-1; no clear D gene. From germline, CDR1 is MNHNS and CDR2 SASEGT. The V and J ends lost 3 bases and 3 bases respectively, with 8 bases between them. The CDR3 spans 13 residues. This CDR3 reads CASSEDWDTEAFF. For the CDR3, the DNA is TGTGCCAGCAGTGAGGACTGGGACACTGAAGCTTTCTTT.

The rearrangement joins TRBV6-5 to TRBJ1-5, with 7 bases fitting TRBD1. The CDR3 has 14 residues. Germline loops: CDR1 MNHEY, CDR2 SVGAGI. J gave up 2 bases and V 8 bases, and 6 bases lay outside the gene matches. CDR3 coding DNA: TGTGCCAGCTACAGGGGATGGGGCAATCAGCCCCAGCATTTT. It is translated as CASYRGWGNQPQHF.

This chain uses TRBV4-1 with TRBJ1-5; TRBD1 is a possible D gene (6 bases). V was pared by 1 base and J by 5 bases, with 9 bases between. The germline V gene encodes CDR1 MGHRA and CDR2 YSYEKL. The CDR3 length is 14 residues. The CDR3 coding sequence is TGCGCCAGCAGCCAAGGGGACACTTATCAGCCCCAGCATTTT. This codes for CASSQGDTYQPQHF.

The V and J genes are TRBV19 and TRBJ1-5; D perhaps matches TRBD1 (5 bases). V lost 3 bases and J lost 4, with 13 bases in between. Germline CDR1 reads LNHDA; CDR2 reads SQIVND (reference sequence). This CDR3 is 15 amino acids long. This chain's CDR3 is CASSMGVGGNQPQHF. The CDR3 DNA sequence: TGTGCCAGTAGTATGGGCGTCGGGGGTAATCAGCCCCAGCATTTT.

The DNA of the CDR3 is TGTGCCAGCAGCCGGGGAGGTCAGGGGAACACCGGGGAGCTGTTTTTT. This gives the protein CASSRGGQGNTGELFF. This chain uses TRBV6-2 or TRBV6-3 with TRBJ2-2; tentative D call: TRBD2 (6 bases). Germline V gene sequence: CDR1 MNHEY, CDR2 SVGEGT. There are 16 residues in the CDR3. V was shortened by 6 bases and J by 1 base, with 15 bases between the two germline ends.

The table lists this clone with a count of one. CDR3 nucleotide sequence: TGTGCCAGCAGTTACTCCTCGTCTGGGGCCAACGTCCTGACTTTC. Translation gives CASSYSSSGANVLTF. V and J are TRBV6-5 and TRBJ2-6; D not resolved. Germline CDR1 reads MNHEY; CDR2 reads SVGAGI. The V end lost 0 bases, the J end lost 1 base, and 4 bases lay between the germline ends. This CDR3 is 15 amino acids long.

The chain links TRBV28 to TRBJ2-7; possibly TRBD2 for D (5 bases). The V and J ends lost 5 bases and 2 bases respectively, with 16 bases between them. The CDR3 has 15 amino acids. Per the germline V gene, CDR1 is MDHEN and CDR2 is SYDVKM. CDR3 sequence (DNA): TGTGCCAGCAGTCGCCAAAGGACTGGGGCCTACGAGCAGTACTTC. Translation: CASSRQRTGAYEQYF.

This clone was detected only a few times. This chain connects TRBV6-1 to TRBJ1-2; TRBD1 might be the D (5 bases). Germline CDR1 is MNHNS and CDR2 is SASEGT. V was shortened by 2 bases and J by 4 bases, with 17 bases between the two germline ends. The CDR3 extends over 16 amino acids. CDR3 DNA sequence: TGTGCCAGCAGTGAATCGAGCAATACCAGGGTCTATGGCTACACCTTC. Translation: CASSESSNTRVYGYTF.